These T cell receptor beta chains were read from a single sample in a study of blood T cell repertoires in COVID-19. Here immunoSEQ multiplex PCR was the method, and the copy in TCRdb shows in-frame clones only, minus some. The sample lists over 65,000 clones, about 85% occurring once. Material: peripheral blood. These TCRs come from a man aged 80 or over with active or convalescent COVID-19. Both conserved end residues are part of each CDR3. A D gene is named only where the DNA matches it firmly. The listing skips clone size in some rows; elsewhere it reads once, few, many or a size class.

D: TRBD1; J: TRBJ2-5; size: .; V: TRBV2; DNA: TGTGCCAGCAGTCAGGACAGGGGGCAAGAGACCCAGTACTTC; CDR3: CASSQDRGQETQYF
D: .; J: TRBJ1-2; size: .; V: TRBV19; DNA: TGTGCCAGTAGTATACTTCGCAGTACTAGCTATGGCTACACCTTC; CDR3: CASSILRSTSYGYTF
D: TRBD1; J: TRBJ2-1; size: .; V: TRBV6-1; DNA: TGTGCCAGCAGTGATCCTGGGACAGGGGTTGAGAATGAGCAGTTCTTC; CDR3: CASSDPGTGVENEQFF
D: .; J: TRBJ1-6; size: .; V: TRBV3-1/TRBV3-2; DNA: TGTGCCAGCAGCCAAGTGGCACAATATAATTCACCCCTCCACTTT; CDR3: CASSQVAQYNSPLHF
D: TRBD2; J: TRBJ2-1; size: .; V: TRBV7-9; DNA: TGTGCCAGTAGCCAAGCGGGAGGGCCCAACATCTACAATGAGCAGTTCTTC; CDR3: CASSQAGGPNIYNEQFF
D: TRBD1; J: TRBJ1-2; size: few; V: TRBV29-1; DNA: TGCAGCGCATCAAAGGGACAGGGGGCTAACTATGGCTACACCTTC; CDR3: CSASKGQGANYGYTF
D: TRBD1; J: TRBJ2-2; size: .; V: TRBV19; DNA: TGTGCCAGTAGTAGTCCCCGGGACAGGGTGGGGGACACCGGGGAGCTGTTTTTT; CDR3: CASSSPRDRVGDTGELFF
D: TRBD1; J: TRBJ1-2; size: .; V: TRBV9; DNA: TGTGCCAGCAGCGTGGCAGGGGGCGCGAATGGCTACACCTTC; CDR3: CASSVAGGANGYTF
D: TRBD1; J: TRBJ2-2; size: .; V: TRBV7-8; DNA: TGTGCCAGCAGAACCGGGACAGGAACCGGGGAGCTGTTTTTT; CDR3: CASRTGTGTGELFF
D: TRBD1; J: TRBJ2-5; size: many; V: TRBV9; DNA: TGTGCCAGCAGCCCAGGGACAGGGCTCGTGGGGGAGACCCAGTACTTC; CDR3: CASSPGTGLVGETQYF
D: TRBD2; J: TRBJ2-2; size: .; V: TRBV19; DNA: TGTGCCAGTAGTGTCCCGGGACTAGCGGGAGGGCTTTACACCGGGGAGCTGTTTTTT; CDR3: CASSVPGLAGGLYTGELFF
D: .; J: TRBJ2-5; size: .; V: TRBV7-3; DNA: TGTGCCAGCAGCTTATCCAAACAAGAGACCCAGTACTTC; CDR3: CASSLSKQETQYF
D: .; J: TRBJ2-2; size: few; V: TRBV2; DNA: TGTGCCAGCATTGGCGGGGAGTACACCGGGGAGCTGTTTTTT; CDR3: CASIGGEYTGELFF
D: TRBD1; J: TRBJ1-6; size: .; V: TRBV27; DNA: TGTGCCAGCAGCGGGGGTCAGGGGGCAGGGGGATATAATTCACCCCTCCACTTT; CDR3: CASSGGQGAGGYNSPLHF
D: .; J: TRBJ1-5; size: few; V: TRBV4-1; DNA: TGCGCCAGCAGCCAAGAGGTGACGGGGGATCAGCCCCAGCATTTT; CDR3: CASSQEVTGDQPQHF
D: .; J: TRBJ2-1; size: .; V: TRBV24-1; DNA: TGTGCCACCAGTGATTTTATCGGCGGAGGGAGTGGCAATGAGCAGTTCTTC; CDR3: CATSDFIGGGSGNEQFF
D: .; J: TRBJ2-2; size: .; V: TRBV11-2; DNA: TGTGCCAGCAGCGGTATTACTACGAACACCGGGGAGCTGTTTTTT; CDR3: CASSGITTNTGELFF
D: .; J: TRBJ1-3; size: .; V: TRBV6-5; DNA: TGTGCCAGCAGACCAGATCCCTCTGGAAACACCATATATTTT; CDR3: CASRPDPSGNTIYF
D: .; J: TRBJ1-6; size: .; V: TRBV28; DNA: TGTGCCAGCAGCACTACGACCAGGGCCCTCCACTTT; CDR3: CASSTTTRALHF
D: .; J: TRBJ1-2; size: .; V: TRBV20-1; DNA: TGCAGTGCTAGTGGCCAGGGCTATGGCTACACCTTC; CDR3: CSASGQGYGYTF
D: .; J: TRBJ2-3; size: .; V: TRBV28; DNA: TGTGCCAGCAGTGTGGAGTGGCCGACAGATACGCAGTATTTT; CDR3: CASSVEWPTDTQYF
D: .; J: TRBJ2-5; size: .; V: TRBV18; DNA: TGTGCCAGCTTTGGGACACCTCAAGAGACCCAGTACTTC; CDR3: CASFGTPQETQYF
D: TRBD2; J: TRBJ2-1; size: .; V: TRBV11-3; DNA: TGTGCCAGCAGCTTGGGGACTAGCGGGTCAAGCTCCTACAATGAGCAGTTCTTC; CDR3: CASSLGTSGSSSYNEQFF
D: .; J: TRBJ2-5; size: .; V: TRBV7-2; DNA: TGTGCCAGCAGCATCGCCGGGACGGGGGAAGAGACCCAGTACTTC; CDR3: CASSIAGTGEETQYF
D: .; J: TRBJ2-5; size: few; V: TRBV2; DNA: TGTGCCAGCACTAGGCGGGCGGACCAAGAGACCCAGTACTTC; CDR3: CASTRRADQETQYF
D: .; J: TRBJ2-1; size: few; V: TRBV7-2; DNA: TGTGCCAGCAGCTTCGCGTCCGGAGTCAGTAATGAGCAGTTCTTC; CDR3: CASSFASGVSNEQFF
D: TRBD1; J: TRBJ2-1; size: .; V: TRBV3-1/TRBV3-2; DNA: TGTGCCAGCAGCCAAGAAAGCGGACAGGGTCTTGAGCAGTTCTTC; CDR3: CASSQESGQGLEQFF
D: .; J: TRBJ1-1; size: .; V: TRBV5-6; DNA: TGTGCCAGCAGCTTGGTGGGGGGTACAGTGAACACTGAAGCTTTCTTT; CDR3: CASSLVGGTVNTEAFF
D: .; J: TRBJ1-1; size: once; V: TRBV7-9; DNA: TGTGCCAGCAGTCTCCTAGGGGCCGTTGAAGCTTTCTTT; CDR3: CASSLLGAVEAFF
D: .; J: TRBJ2-3; size: once; V: TRBV6-5; DNA: TGTGCCAGCGGAGTGGCATCAGATACGCAGTATTTT; CDR3: CASGVASDTQYF
D: .; J: TRBJ1-1; size: .; V: TRBV5-1; DNA: TGCGCCAGCAGCCCCGGGCAGGGGTTGAACACTGAAGCTTTCTTT; CDR3: CASSPGQGLNTEAFF
D: .; J: TRBJ1-5; size: .; V: TRBV6-5; DNA: TGTGCCAGCAGTCCACAGTACCCTGGCAATCAGCCCCAGCATTTT; CDR3: CASSPQYPGNQPQHF
D: .; J: TRBJ2-2; size: .; V: TRBV7-9; DNA: TGTGCCAGCAGCTTGGCCCGGCAGAGAGGCTCCGGGGAGCTGTTTTTT; CDR3: CASSLARQRGSGELFF
D: TRBD1; J: TRBJ1-5; size: .; V: TRBV19; DNA: TGTGCCAGTAGATTGACAGGGCCTAGCAATCAGCCCCAGCATTTT; CDR3: CASRLTGPSNQPQHF
D: .; J: TRBJ1-1; size: .; V: TRBV2; DNA: TGTGCCAGCACTCTGAACACTGAAGCTTTCTTT; CDR3: CASTLNTEAFF